What follows are 11 T cell receptor beta chains derived from one specimen sequenced in a study of vaccination and CD4 T cells after COVID-19. For these receptors, no antigen is known. Treatment defined: approximately nine-day PBMC culture with coronavirus spike peptide pools or control peptides (ViraFEST assay). Sequenced with the Oncomine TCR Beta short-read assay was DNA taken from cultured CD4+ T cells. A single record per CDR3 protein comes from TCRdb applying MiXCR to the PCR reads. The sample includes 10,000 or so distinct CDR3 sequences, around three fifths seen only once; the top ten take 26%. The sample comprised CD4+ T cells from blood, cultured in vitro. These receptors were collected from a human donor who had recovered from COVID-19.

This clonotype was seen a few times. The chain uses TRBV20-1 and TRBJ1-2, with D uncertain. The CDR3 consists of 15 residues. With 1 base removed from V and 2 bases from J, the gap between germline ends came to 14 bases. Germline V gene lookup returns CDR1 DFQATT and CDR2 SNEGSKA (reference sequence). CDR3 nucleotide sequence: TGCAGTGCTAGAGCCTGGCTGAAGCAGAACTATGGCTACACCTTC. As protein: CSARAWLKQNYGYTF.

The table lists this clonotype with a few counts. V usage is TRBV4-3 and J usage is TRBJ2-6, with 9 bases aligning to TRBD1. Germline assignment: CDR1 LGHNA and CDR2 YSLEER. V was pared by 4 bases and J by 4 bases, with 2 bases of the junction left unmatched. This CDR3 spans 15 amino acids. In DNA form, the CDR3 reads TGCGCCAGCAGCCGGGACAGGGTAGGGGCCAACGTCCTGACTTTC. It specifies CASSRDRVGANVLTF.

This clonotype was detected a few times. The genes are TRBV7-9 and TRBJ2-3; D tentatively fits TRBD1 or TRBD2 (5 bases each). The CDR3 consists of 15 residues. Trimming pared 2 bases from V and 1 base from J, leaving 10 bases between. The germline V gene has CDR1 SEHNR and CDR2 FQNEAQ (reference sequence). The CDR3 coding sequence is TGTGCCAGCAGCTTAATCGGGGCCCGCACAGATACGCAGTATTTT. Protein product: CASSLIGARTDTQYF. The full variable domain, completed using reference TRBV7-9 and TRBJ2-3, is DTGVSQNPRHKITKRGQNVTFRCDPISEHNRLYWYRQTLGQGPEFLTYFQNEAQLEKSRLLSDRFSAERPKGSFSTLEIQRTEQGDSAMYLCASSLIGARTDTQYFGPGTRLTVL.

In its sample, this clonotype was seen once. The chain uses TRBV27 and TRBJ2-2; D gene unclear. In germline, CDR1 is MNHEY, CDR2 SMNVEV (reference sequence). The V end lost 2 bases, the J end lost 1 base, and 17 bases lay between the germline ends. The CDR3 has 18 amino acids. For the CDR3, the DNA is TGTGCCAGCAGTTTAACCCTCAGGAGAGGTAGGAACACCGGGGAGCTGTTTTTT. Encoded protein: CASSLTLRRGRNTGELFF.

The chain uses TRBV12-3 or TRBV12-4 and TRBJ2-7; 8 bases align to TRBD2. V lost 3 bases to trimming and J lost 1 base; unmatched junction nucleotides: 5. The CDR3 contains 15 residues. In nucleotides, the CDR3 is TGTGCCAGCAGTTTGGGGACTAGAGGGTCCTACGAGCAGTACTTC. This gives the protein CASSLGTRGSYEQYF.

The V gene is TRBV7-9, the J gene TRBJ1-5, with TRBD1 identical over 9 bases. Germline V lookup: CDR1 SEHNR, CDR2 FQNEAQ (reference sequence). Unmatched junction bases numbered 11, after V lost 1 base and J lost 7 bases. This CDR3 has 17 residues. The CDR3 DNA follows: TGTGCCAGCAGCTTAGGGTTGAACAGGGGGCTCTCCCAGCCCCAGCATTTT. This codes for CASSLGLNRGLSQPQHF.

The chain joins TRBV20-1 to TRBJ2-1, with unresolved D. Germline V gene data show CDR1 as DFQATT and CDR2 as SNEGSKA (reference sequence). V was clipped by 0 bases and J by 6 bases, with 12 bases between them. This CDR3 contains 14 residues. The CDR3: CSARDWTSLNEQFF. DNA of the CDR3: TGCAGTGCTAGAGATTGGACCTCACTCAATGAGCAGTTCTTC.

The genes are TRBV11-2 and TRBJ1-2, with D tentatively TRBD1 (5 bases). The CDR3 is 16 residues long. Germline lookup yields CDR1 SGHAT and CDR2 FQNNGV. Trimming cost V 5 bases and J 4 bases, with 20 bases left between them. In DNA form, the CDR3 reads TGTGCCAGCAGCACCGATCGACCAGGGTGGGCCTATGGCTACACCTTC. This translates into CASSTDRPGWAYGYTF.

The chain has TRBV7-8 and TRBJ1-4, with a tentative D call TRBD1 (5 bases). This CDR3 spans 15 amino acids. The germline CDR1 and CDR2 sequences are SGHVS and FQNEAQ. Trimming removed 1 base from V and 7 bases from J, with 13 bases in between. CDR3: CASSLGTHGGEKLFF. The CDR3, as DNA: TGTGCCAGCAGCTTAGGTACCCATGGGGGTGAAAAACTGTTTTTT.

This rearrangement joins TRBV2 to TRBJ1-1; no reliable D call. V lost 6 bases and J lost 6, with 14 bases in between. The CDR3 contains 13 residues. The germline V gene has CDR1 SNHLY and CDR2 FYNNEI. CDR3 nucleotide sequence: TGTGCCAGCAGATTCCTTGGACGGCCTGAAGCTTTCTTT. As protein: CASRFLGRPEAFF.

The chain is built from TRBV7-2 and TRBJ1-5; D not resolved. V was cut by 5 bases and J by 0 bases, with 14 bases left in between. CDR1 is SGHTA and CDR2 is FQGNSA in the germline V gene. This CDR3 has 16 amino acids. The CDR3 nucleotides are TGTGCCAGCAGCCCGCGGACCGGGCTTAGCAATCAGCCCCAGCATTTT. It encodes CASSPRTGLSNQPQHF.